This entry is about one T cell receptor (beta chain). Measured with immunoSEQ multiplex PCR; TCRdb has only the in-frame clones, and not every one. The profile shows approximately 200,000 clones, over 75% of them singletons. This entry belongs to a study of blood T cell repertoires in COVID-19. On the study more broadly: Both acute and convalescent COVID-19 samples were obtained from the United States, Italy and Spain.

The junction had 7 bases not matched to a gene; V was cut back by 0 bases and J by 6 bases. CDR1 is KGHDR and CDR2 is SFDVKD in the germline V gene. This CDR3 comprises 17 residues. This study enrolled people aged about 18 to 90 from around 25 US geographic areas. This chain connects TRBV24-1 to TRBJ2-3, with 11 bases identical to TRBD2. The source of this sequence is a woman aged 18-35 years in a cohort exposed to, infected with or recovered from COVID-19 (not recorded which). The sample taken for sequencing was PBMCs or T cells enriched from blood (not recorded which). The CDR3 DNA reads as TGTGCCACCAGTGATTTGGGGCTAGCGGGGGGTCGTGATACGCAGTATTTT. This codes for CATSDLGLAGGRDTQYF.